Below, 12 T cell receptor beta chains from the same sample are listed, as sequenced in a study of beta chain features in type 1 diabetes. The sequenced template was cDNA made from the entire isolated RNA. This table comes from immunoSEQ multiplex PCR, and its TCRdb copy is limited to in-frame clones, with some not included. The table includes 900,000 or so clones, 15% to 20% detected once. Sequenced sample: naive CD4+ T cells from blood. The receptors come from a woman aged 18-29 years in good health.

For the CDR3, the DNA is TGTGCCAGCAAACAGGCCTCCTACAATGAGCAGTTCTTC. This codes for CASKQASYNEQFF. The gene calls are TRBV2 and TRBJ2-1, with D perhaps TRBD1 (5 bases). The germline V gene has CDR1 SNHLY and CDR2 FYNNEI. The V end lost 7 bases, the J end lost 0 bases, and 7 bases lay between the germline ends. CDR3 length: 13 residues.

This clone was seen a handful of times. The chain recombines TRBV18 with TRBJ1-4; D is undetermined. Between the trimmed V and J ends, which lost 2 bases and 7 bases, there was a span of 11 bases. The CDR3 totals 14 residues. CDR1 KGHSH and CDR2 LQKENI come from the germline V gene. The CDR3 nucleotides read TGTGCCAGCTCACCAGGATTGGATCGTGAAAAACTGTTTTTT. This translates into CASSPGLDREKLFF.

This clone occurred a few times. The chain uses TRBV7-6 and TRBJ2-3, with 7 positions matching TRBD2. Germline CDR1 SGHVS, CDR2 FNYEAQ. The junction had 7 bases not matched to a gene; V was cut back by 6 bases and J by 1 base. There are 15 residues in the CDR3. CDR3 bases: TGTGCCAGCAGTTCATCTAGCGGAGGCACAGATACGCAGTATTTT. The encoded protein is CASSSSSGGTDTQYF.

This sequence joins TRBV18 and TRBJ2-3; D might be TRBD1 or TRBD2, each matching 5 bases. CDR1 and CDR2 (germline): KGHSH, LQKENI. The CDR3 is 14 amino acids. Trimming shortened V by 2 bases and J by 2 bases, and 8 bases separated the two germline ends. In nucleotides, the CDR3 is TGTGCCAGCTCACCATGGGACCTCACAGATACGCAGTATTTT. This gives the protein CASSPWDLTDTQYF.

The CDR3 nucleotides read TGTGCCAGCAGCTTAGTGGCGGGAGTAGATACGCAGTATTTT. Residues: CASSLVAGVDTQYF. The rearrangement joins TRBV7-3 to TRBJ2-3, with 7 bases lining up with TRBD2. Germline loops: CDR1 SGHTA, CDR2 FQGTGA. This CDR3 is built from 14 residues. With V trimmed by 2 bases and J by 5 bases, 4 bases remained unmatched.

This clone was detected a few times. V usage is TRBV10-3 and J usage is TRBJ1-4; D is perhaps TRBD1 (5 bases). The CDR3 runs to 14 residues. V was clipped by 3 bases and J by 14 bases, with 19 bases between them. Per germline, CDR1 ENHRY and CDR2 SYGVKD. The CDR3 reads CAISDRDSSGPLFF. DNA of the CDR3: TGTGCCATCAGTGACCGAGACAGCTCGGGCCCCCTGTTTTTT.

The V and J genes are TRBV7-2 and TRBJ1-1; possibly TRBD1 for D (5 bases). Trimming took off 5 bases at V and 1 base at J, with 17 bases between the two ends. CDR3 length equals 16 residues. CDR1 is SGHTA and CDR2 is FQGNSA in the germline V gene. CDR3 nucleotide sequence: TGTGCCAGCAGCCGGGGGTCGACACGGCCGAACACTGAAGCTTTCTTT. Its protein is CASSRGSTRPNTEAFF.

This clone was observed a few times. V and J are TRBV7-2 and TRBJ2-7, with D possibly TRBD2 on 6 matching bases. Germline V CDR1 and CDR2: SGHTA, FQGNSA. Between the trimmed V and J ends, which lost 4 bases and 5 bases, there was a span of 21 bases. The CDR3 runs to 16 residues. The CDR3: CASSSLDGLSRNEQYF. CDR3 bases: TGTGCCAGCAGCTCACTAGATGGACTAAGTCGGAACGAGCAGTACTTC.

V and J are TRBV7-9 and TRBJ2-7, with 13 bases that match TRBD2. The CDR3 sequence is 15 residues long. Germline V CDR1 and CDR2: SEHNR, FQNEAQ (reference sequence). The J segment lost 3 bases and the V segment lost 5 bases, leaving 4 bases of the junction unmatched. CDR3: CASSPGLAGDYEQYF. As DNA, the CDR3 is TGTGCCAGCAGCCCAGGACTAGCGGGGGACTACGAGCAGTACTTC. Using reference TRBV7-9 and TRBJ2-7 for the parts outside the CDR3, the full variable domain is DTGVSQNPRHKITKRGQNVTFRCDPISEHNRLYWYRQTLGQGPEFLTYFQNEAQLEKSRLLSDRFSAERPKGSFSTLEIQRTEQGDSAMYLCASSPGLAGDYEQYFGPGTRLTVT.

The chain employs TRBV7-9 and TRBJ1-1; D may be TRBD1 (6 bases). The CDR3 has 11 amino acids. Germline V gene data show CDR1 as SEHNR and CDR2 as FQNEAQ (reference sequence). V lost 10 bases to trimming and J lost 2 bases, with 8 bases between them. The CDR3 sequence is CAIQGNTEAFF. CDR3 DNA: TGTGCCATACAGGGTAACACTGAAGCTTTCTTT.

V is TRBV9 and J is TRBJ2-5; 8 nucleotides agree with TRBD1. The junction had 2 bases not matched to a gene; V was cut back by 0 bases and J by 4 bases. CDR3 length: 14 amino acids. Germline V lookup: CDR1 SGDLS, CDR2 YYNGEE. This CDR3 is CASSVAQGGETQYF. In DNA, the CDR3 is TGTGCCAGCAGCGTAGCACAGGGGGGAGAGACCCAGTACTTC.

This clone was seen a handful of times. The rearrangement joins TRBV29-1 to TRBJ2-5; D not resolved. The CDR3 totals 15 residues. The V gene lost 4 bases and the J gene lost 7 bases, with 22 bases spanning the gap. Germline-derived CDR1 and CDR2 are SQVTM and ANQGSEA. CDR3 nucleotides: TGCAGCGTTGGCGAGAGTCGAAGAAGCTATGTGACCCAGTACTTC. Encoded protein: CSVGESRRSYVTQYF.